What follows are 7 T cell receptor beta chains derived from one specimen sequenced in a study of T cell repertoires in cytomegalovirus infection (dated by TCRdb to between 2019 and 2020). Instrument used: Illumina HiSeq 1500. TCRdb trimmed public reads at Q25 via fastp, called clones via MiXCR and kept in-frame beta chains. Every CDR3 protein is listed once, alongside the most common genes and DNA of its rows. The sample table records fewer than 550,000 distinct CDR3 sequences; approximately 17% of these occur just once. About 24% of the sample goes to the ten largest clones. The sequencing sample was made of CD8+ T cells from PBMCs. These receptors were taken from a human donor in good health (CMV status not recorded). Some clones in this sample may be carry-over from other donors' samples.

The chain carries TRBV6-1 and TRBJ2-6, with TRBD2 as a possible D gene (6 bases). V was trimmed by 6 bases and J by 0 bases, leaving 15 bases between them. This CDR3 spans 17 amino acids. Germline V gene data show CDR1 as MNHNS and CDR2 as SASEGT. As DNA, the CDR3 is TGTGCCAGCAGGGGAGGCAGTTTTATCTCTGGGGCCAACGTCCTGACTTTC. This translates into CASRGGSFISGANVLTF.

This clonotype occurred many times. V is TRBV7-9 and J is TRBJ2-7; 7 bases line up with TRBD1. Per the germline V gene, CDR1 is SEHNR and CDR2 is FQNEAQ (reference sequence). V shed 0 bases and J 7 bases; nucleotides not matched to a gene: 12. There are 16 residues in the CDR3. CDR3 protein: CASSLALGRGTREQYF. CDR3 nucleotide sequence: TGTGCCAGCAGCTTAGCGCTGGGCAGGGGGACGAGGGAGCAGTACTTC.

In its sample, this clonotype was seen many times. The V gene is TRBV2, the J gene TRBJ2-1, with TRBD1 matching 7 bases. V shed 6 bases, J shed 4 bases, and the junction held 0 bases outside the gene matches. Germline CDR1 is SNHLY and CDR2 is FYNNEI. The CDR3 runs 12 residues. CDR3 sequence: CASRTGYNEQFF. Written as DNA, the CDR3 is TGTGCCAGCAGGACAGGGTACAATGAGCAGTTCTTC.

This clonotype was counted only a few times. The CDR3 nucleotides are TGTGCCAGCAGACGCCGGGACAGGAGTAACTATGGCTACACCTTC. Its translation is CASRRRDRSNYGYTF. This chain uses TRBV6-5 with TRBJ1-2; 8 bases are shared with TRBD1. Trimming cost V 6 bases and J 1 base; bases outside gene matches: 7. CDR3 length: 15 amino acids. From germline, CDR1 is MNHEY and CDR2 SVGAGI.

This clonotype was recorded at least ten times. The chain joins TRBV23-1 to TRBJ2-5; tentative D call: TRBD1 (6 bases). TRBV23-1 is recorded as an ORF, its role being uncertain. V dropped 5 bases and J dropped 4 bases, with 14 bases sitting between them. This CDR3 has 14 residues. Here the CDR3 DNA reads TGCGCCAGCAGTTTACAGGGAACGAGAGAGACCCAGTACTTC. Its protein is CASSLQGTRETQYF.

In this sample, this clonotype turned up many times. The rearrangement uses TRBV10-3 and TRBJ1-3; no firm D call. The germline V gene has CDR1 ENHRY and CDR2 SYGVKD. The CDR3 runs 15 residues. V dropped 3 bases and J dropped 0 bases, with 9 bases sitting between them. CDR3 nucleotide sequence: TGTGCCATCAGTGATCCGGGGATCTCTGGAAACACCATATATTTT. This translates into CAISDPGISGNTIYF.

The table lists this clonotype with many counts. V and J are TRBV28 and TRBJ2-5, with D maybe TRBD1 (6 bases). The CDR3 loop spans 16 amino acids. CDR1 MDHEN and CDR2 SYDVKM come from the germline V gene. Between the trimmed V and J ends, which lost 4 bases and 0 bases, there was a span of 15 bases. This chain's CDR3 is CASSSGGQPYQETQYF. The CDR3 region has the DNA TGTGCCAGCAGTTCGGGCGGACAGCCTTACCAAGAGACCCAGTACTTC.